Following are 13 T cell receptor beta chains from one sample sequenced in a study of T-cell memory formation after mild COVID-19. TCRdb re-called the 5' RACE reads with MiXCR, one entry per CDR3 protein. The table shows around 200,000 distinct CDR3 sequences, with over 9.5% occurring only once. The sample comprised PBMCs or a T cell subset sorted from them (not recorded which). The source of these receptors is a young man who had mild COVID-19 (a few samples of this study predate the infection). Cell type and time point are not known.

The chain is built from TRBV7-2 and TRBJ1-6; 8 bases align to TRBD1. CDR1 and CDR2 (germline): SGHTA, FQGNSA. There are 16 residues in the CDR3. The V gene end was trimmed by 4 bases and the J gene end by 7 bases; junction bases not matched to a gene: 9. The CDR3 spells CASSSKGTGVNSPLHF. Here the CDR3 DNA reads TGTGCCAGCAGCTCAAAGGGGACAGGAGTGAATTCACCCCTCCACTTT.

This chain joins TRBV19 and TRBJ1-5, with a possible D match to TRBD1 (6 bases). V lost 5 bases and J 6 bases, leaving 11 bases between the germline ends. CDR1 is LNHDA, CDR2 SQIVND, per germline (reference sequence). This CDR3 comprises 13 residues. The CDR3 is CASSWGASQPQHF. CDR3 nucleotide sequence: TGTGCCAGTAGTTGGGGGGCGAGTCAGCCCCAGCATTTT.

The V call is TRBV28, the J call TRBJ2-7, with 7 bases matching TRBD1. CDR3 length: 13 amino acids. The germline V gene has CDR1 MDHEN and CDR2 SYDVKM. V gave up 9 bases and J gave up 2 bases; unmatched junction bases: 7. The CDR3 sequence is CASRGTAPYEQYF. In DNA, the CDR3 is TGTGCCAGTAGAGGGACAGCCCCCTACGAGCAGTACTTC.

V is TRBV18 and J is TRBJ2-1; D uncertain. Per germline, CDR1 KGHSH and CDR2 LQKENI. V was cut by 6 bases and J by 0 bases, with 12 bases left in between. The CDR3 covers 15 residues. CDR3 in amino acids: CASSPVADSYNEQFF. The DNA of the CDR3 is TGTGCCAGCTCCCCCGTCGCGGACTCCTACAATGAGCAGTTCTTC.

There are a few counts of this clonotype. The chain joins TRBV5-1 to TRBJ1-4, with 8 bases fitting TRBD1. The CDR3 is 11 residues long. CDR1 is SGHRS, CDR2 YFSETQ, per germline. V lost 4 bases and J lost 12; bases outside the gene matches: 2. CDR3: CASSTDRELFF. As DNA, the CDR3 is TGCGCCAGCAGCACGGACAGGGAACTGTTTTTT.

This clonotype showed up just once. The chain recombines TRBV5-1 with TRBJ1-1; D is ambiguous. V gave up 7 bases and J gave up 3 bases, with 16 bases separating them. Germline loops: CDR1 SGHRS, CDR2 YFSETQ. The length of the CDR3 is 14 residues. The CDR3 region is CASSYPPGDTEAFF. Written as DNA, the CDR3 is TGCGCCAGCTCGTATCCCCCCGGGGACACTGAAGCTTTCTTT.

The rearrangement joins TRBV3-1 to TRBJ2-5; possibly TRBD1 for D (5 bases). CDR3 size: 13 residues. V gave up 4 bases and J gave up 3 bases, with 9 bases separating them. CDR1 and CDR2 from the germline V gene are LGHDT and YNNKEL (reference sequence). This CDR3 reads CASSLRAEETQYF. The DNA of the CDR3 is TGTGCCAGCAGCCTCAGGGCCGAAGAGACCCAGTACTTC.

This clonotype occurred a few times. The chain's CDR3 is CARDGATNEKLFF. The DNA of the CDR3 is TGTGCCAGGGACGGTGCAACTAATGAAAAACTGTTTTTT. The chain uses TRBV7-6 and TRBJ1-4; unclear D gene. V was clipped by 9 bases and J by 0 bases, with 8 bases between them. The CDR3 length is 13 residues. Germline-derived CDR1 and CDR2 are SGHVS and FNYEAQ.

This clonotype turned up a few times. This chain uses TRBV5-1 with TRBJ1-2; D may be TRBD1 (5 bases). Germline CDR1 reads SGHRS; CDR2 reads YFSETQ. The V gene lost 4 bases and the J gene lost 4 bases, with 14 bases spanning the gap. The CDR3 totals 14 residues. CDR3 sequence (DNA): TGCGCCAGCAGCGAACAGGACCCTCTCTATGGCTACACCTTC. This codes for CASSEQDPLYGYTF.

As DNA, the CDR3 is TGCGCCAGCAGCTTGGCAGGGGTCCCGGCAGGGGGCTGGGGCACAGATACGCAGTATTTT. This sequence encodes CASSLAGVPAGGWGTDTQYF. The chain couples TRBV5-1 to TRBJ2-3, with 8 positions matching TRBD1. From germline, CDR1 is SGHRS and CDR2 YFSETQ. This CDR3 is built from 20 residues. V gave up 0 bases and J gave up 1 base; unmatched junction bases: 16.

This clonotype turned up a few times. The chain has TRBV3-1 and TRBJ2-3, with a possible D match to TRBD2 (5 bases). Germline V CDR1 and CDR2: LGHDT, YNNKEL (reference sequence). V was cut by 0 bases and J by 4 bases, with 8 bases left in between. This CDR3 spans 14 amino acids. The CDR3 here is CASSQEGGSDTQYF. The CDR3 coding sequence is TGTGCCAGCAGCCAAGAAGGAGGCTCAGATACGCAGTATTTT.

This clonotype was picked up a small number of times. This rearrangement joins TRBV7-2 to TRBJ1-2, with D maybe TRBD1 (6 bases). Trimming removed 5 bases from V and 4 bases from J, with 17 bases in between. The CDR3 contains 15 residues. Germline CDR1 SGHTA, CDR2 FQGNSA. Here the CDR3 reads CASSPELRGTYGYTF. The DNA of the CDR3 is TGTGCCAGCAGCCCGGAGCTAAGGGGGACCTATGGCTACACCTTC.

Only a few counts were recorded for this clonotype. This chain connects TRBV20-1 to TRBJ2-1; TRBD1 agrees at 8 bases. This CDR3 contains 14 residues. Germline CDR1 reads DFQATT; CDR2 reads SNEGSKA (reference sequence). Losses at the gene ends were 4 bases for V and 4 bases for J; bases not matched to a gene: 6. CDR3 DNA sequence: TGCAGTGCTATACGACAGGGGTTGTACAATGAGCAGTTCTTC. This translates into CSAIRQGLYNEQFF.